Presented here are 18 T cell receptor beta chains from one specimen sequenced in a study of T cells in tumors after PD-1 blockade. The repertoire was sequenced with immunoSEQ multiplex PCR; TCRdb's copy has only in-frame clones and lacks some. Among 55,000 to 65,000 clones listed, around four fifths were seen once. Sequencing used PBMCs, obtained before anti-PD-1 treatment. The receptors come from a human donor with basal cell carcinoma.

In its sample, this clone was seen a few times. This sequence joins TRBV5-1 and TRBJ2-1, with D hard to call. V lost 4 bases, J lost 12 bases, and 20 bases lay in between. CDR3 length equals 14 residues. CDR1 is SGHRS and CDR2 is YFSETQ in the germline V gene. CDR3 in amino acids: CASSPDLGSGRQFF. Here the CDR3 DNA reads TGCGCCAGCAGCCCCGACTTGGGTTCGGGTAGGCAGTTCTTC.

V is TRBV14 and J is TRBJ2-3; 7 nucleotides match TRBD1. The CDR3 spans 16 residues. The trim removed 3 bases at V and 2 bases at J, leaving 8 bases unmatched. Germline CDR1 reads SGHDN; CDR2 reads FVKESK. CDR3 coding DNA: TGTGCCAGCAGCCAGGATGACAGGGATCTCACAGATACGCAGTATTTT. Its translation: CASSQDDRDLTDTQYF.

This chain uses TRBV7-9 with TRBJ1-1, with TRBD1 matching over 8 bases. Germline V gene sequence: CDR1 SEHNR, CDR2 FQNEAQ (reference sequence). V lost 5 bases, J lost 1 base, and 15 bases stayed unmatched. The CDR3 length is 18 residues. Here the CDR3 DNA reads TGTGCCAGCAGCGAGGGAATAAGGACAGGGCCTAAGAACACTGAAGCTTTCTTT. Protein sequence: CASSEGIRTGPKNTEAFF.

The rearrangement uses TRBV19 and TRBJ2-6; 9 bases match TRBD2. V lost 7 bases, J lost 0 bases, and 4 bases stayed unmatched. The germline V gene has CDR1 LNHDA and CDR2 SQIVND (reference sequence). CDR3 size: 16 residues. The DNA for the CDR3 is TGTGCCAGTACCAGCGGGGGGTCCTCTGGGGCCAACGTCCTGACTTTC. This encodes CASTSGGSSGANVLTF.

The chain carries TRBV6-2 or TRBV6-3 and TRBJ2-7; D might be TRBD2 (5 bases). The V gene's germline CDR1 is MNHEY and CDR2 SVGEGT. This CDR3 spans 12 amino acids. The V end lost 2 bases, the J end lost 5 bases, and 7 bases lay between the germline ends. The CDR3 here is CASSYGRNEQYF. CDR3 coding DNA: TGTGCCAGCAGTTACGGGAGAAACGAGCAGTACTTC.

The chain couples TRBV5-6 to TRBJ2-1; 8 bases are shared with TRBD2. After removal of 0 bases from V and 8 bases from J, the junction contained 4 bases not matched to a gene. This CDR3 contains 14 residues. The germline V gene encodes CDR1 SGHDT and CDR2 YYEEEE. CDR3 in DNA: TGTGCCAGCAGCTTGGGGCTAGCGGGCTATGAGCAGTTCTTC. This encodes CASSLGLAGYEQFF.

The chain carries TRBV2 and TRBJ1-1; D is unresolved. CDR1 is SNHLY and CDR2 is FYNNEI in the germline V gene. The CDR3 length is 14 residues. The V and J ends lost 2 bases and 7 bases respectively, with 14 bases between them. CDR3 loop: CASSEWLRVNEAFF. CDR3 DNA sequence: TGTGCCAGCAGTGAATGGTTGCGTGTTAATGAAGCTTTCTTT.

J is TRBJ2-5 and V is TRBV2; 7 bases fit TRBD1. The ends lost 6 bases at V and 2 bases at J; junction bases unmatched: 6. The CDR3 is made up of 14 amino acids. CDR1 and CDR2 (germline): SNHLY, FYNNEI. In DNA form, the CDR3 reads TGTGCCAGCAGCGACCGGGACAGACAAGAGACCCAGTACTTC. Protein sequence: CASSDRDRQETQYF.

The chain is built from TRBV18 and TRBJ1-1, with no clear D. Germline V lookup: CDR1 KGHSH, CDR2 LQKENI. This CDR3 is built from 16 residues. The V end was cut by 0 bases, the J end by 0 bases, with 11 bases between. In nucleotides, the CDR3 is TGTGCCAGCTCACCACCGGGTAAAGGGATGAACACTGAAGCTTTCTTT. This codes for CASSPPGKGMNTEAFF.

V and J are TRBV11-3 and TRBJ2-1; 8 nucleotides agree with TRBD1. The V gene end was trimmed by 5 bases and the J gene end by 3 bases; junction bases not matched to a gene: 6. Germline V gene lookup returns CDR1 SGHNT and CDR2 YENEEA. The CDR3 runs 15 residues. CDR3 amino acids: CASSPTGVVYNEQFF. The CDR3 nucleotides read TGTGCCAGCAGCCCGACAGGGGTTGTCTACAATGAGCAGTTCTTC.

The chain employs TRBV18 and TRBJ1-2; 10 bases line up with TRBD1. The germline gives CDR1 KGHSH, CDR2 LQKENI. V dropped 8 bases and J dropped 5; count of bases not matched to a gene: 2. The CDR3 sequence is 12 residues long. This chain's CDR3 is CASPGQGYGYTF. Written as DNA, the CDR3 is TGTGCCAGCCCGGGACAGGGGTATGGCTACACCTTC.

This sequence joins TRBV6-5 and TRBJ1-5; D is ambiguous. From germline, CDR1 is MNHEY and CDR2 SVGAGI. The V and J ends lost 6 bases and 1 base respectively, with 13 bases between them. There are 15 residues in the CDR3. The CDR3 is CASREGPISNQPQHF. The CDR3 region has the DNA TGTGCCAGCAGGGAGGGTCCAATCAGCAATCAGCCCCAGCATTTT.

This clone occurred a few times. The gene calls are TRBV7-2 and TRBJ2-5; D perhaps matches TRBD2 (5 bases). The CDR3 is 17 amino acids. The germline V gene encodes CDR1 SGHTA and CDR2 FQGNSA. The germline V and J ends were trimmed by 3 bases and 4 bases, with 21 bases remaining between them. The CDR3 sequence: CASSFSGFWGEIETQYF. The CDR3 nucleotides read TGTGCCAGCAGCTTTTCGGGCTTCTGGGGAGAAATAGAGACCCAGTACTTC.

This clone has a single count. CDR3 DNA sequence: TGTGCCTGGAGTCCTAAGAGGGGAGCAGCCTACGAGCAGTACTTC. Translating gives CAWSPKRGAAYEQYF. The chain is built from TRBV30 and TRBJ2-7; D tentatively reads TRBD1 or TRBD2 (5 bases each). The V gene lost 2 bases and the J gene lost 2 bases, with 16 bases spanning the gap. This CDR3 has 15 amino acids. Germline V gene data show CDR1 as GTSNPN and CDR2 as SVGIG (reference sequence). Looking up the rest from reference TRBV30 and TRBJ2-7 gives the full variable domain: SQTIHQWPATLVQPVGSPLSLECTVEGTSNPNLYWYRQAAGRGLQLLFYSVGIGQISSEVPQNLSASRPQDRQFILSSKKLLLSDSGFYLCAWSPKRGAAYEQYFGPGTRLTVT.

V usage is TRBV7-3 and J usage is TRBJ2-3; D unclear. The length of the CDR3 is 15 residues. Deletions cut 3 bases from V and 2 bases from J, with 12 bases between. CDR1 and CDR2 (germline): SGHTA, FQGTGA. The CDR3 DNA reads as TGTGCCAGCAGCTTGAACAAATACTACACAGATACGCAGTATTTT. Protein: CASSLNKYYTDTQYF.

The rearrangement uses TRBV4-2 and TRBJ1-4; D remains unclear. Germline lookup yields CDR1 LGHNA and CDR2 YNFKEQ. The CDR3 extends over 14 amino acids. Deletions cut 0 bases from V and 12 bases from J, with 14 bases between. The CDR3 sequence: CASSQDGRGRELFF. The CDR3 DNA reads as TGTGCCAGCAGCCAAGATGGAAGAGGGAGGGAACTGTTTTTT.

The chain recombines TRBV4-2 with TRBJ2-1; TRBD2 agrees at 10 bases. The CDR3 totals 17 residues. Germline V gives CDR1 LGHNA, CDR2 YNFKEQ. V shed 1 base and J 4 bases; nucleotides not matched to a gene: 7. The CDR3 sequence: CASSQVPSGGLYNEQFF. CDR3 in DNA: TGTGCCAGCAGCCAAGTACCTAGCGGGGGATTATACAATGAGCAGTTCTTC.

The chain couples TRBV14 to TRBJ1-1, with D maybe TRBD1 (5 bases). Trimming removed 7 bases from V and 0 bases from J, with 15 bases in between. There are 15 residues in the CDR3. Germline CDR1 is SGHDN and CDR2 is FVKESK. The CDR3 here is CASKSSGSLNTEAFF. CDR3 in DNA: TGTGCCAGCAAGAGCTCAGGGAGTTTGAACACTGAAGCTTTCTTT.